Sequencing of this T cell receptor (beta chain) was carried out in a study of cytomegalovirus exposure and HLA in healthy donors. Study-wide background: The 130 or so validation repertoires, a later analysis reported, used the same platform as the roughly 660 repertoires from the first cohort. Whole-study results and caveats: Within the 120 or so validation repertoires, first-cohort TCR clusters tended to co-occur, according to a later analysis. Under in vitro conditions, a few CMV-associated chains were confirmed as specific for CMV antigens. Using the classifier, cytomegalovirus status was reportedly diagnosed with high specificity and sensitivity.

Losses at the gene ends were 1 base for V and 6 bases for J; bases not matched to a gene: 12. The CDR3 is made up of 17 amino acids. CDR1 SGHRS and CDR2 YFSETQ come from the germline V gene. The repertoire was sequenced with immunoSEQ multiplex PCR; TCRdb's copy has only in-frame clones and lacks some. The data contain 330,000 or so clones, roughly 90% of them singletons. For this clone: What it binds is unknown.

The rearrangement uses TRBV5-1 and TRBJ2-1; TRBD1 matches at 8 bases. The source material was PBMCs. This TCR was sampled from a woman aged 18-29 years in good health and CMV-seronegative. The CDR3 spells CASSLFEGQGLTNEQFF. In nucleotides, the CDR3 is TGCGCCAGCAGCTTGTTCGAAGGACAGGGTCTTACCAATGAGCAGTTCTTC.